This section outlines one T cell receptor (beta chain) sequence together with its context. The entry originates in a study of blood T cell repertoires in COVID-19. Study at large: Acute and convalescent COVID-19 samples came from the United States, Italy and Spain. Sources were T cells, B-cell-depleted T cells, or PBMCs; the material itself was cDNA or gDNA.

The CDR3 sequence is 14 residues long. The germline V gene encodes CDR1 GTSNPN and CDR2 SVGIG (reference sequence). With 5 bases clipped from V and 1 base from J, the junction kept 6 bases outside the gene matches. The repertoire was sequenced with immunoSEQ multiplex PCR; TCRdb's copy has only in-frame clones and lacks some. This sample has approximately 70,000 clones, with 87% found just once. The receptor was isolated from a man aged 45-60 years with active COVID-19. The J gene is TRBJ2-5, the V gene TRBV30; TRBD1 matches 8 bases. The sequenced material came from peripheral blood. The CDR3 bases are TGTGCCTGGGGGAACCAGGGGGCCCAAGAGACCCAGTACTTC. It translates to CAWGNQGAQETQYF.